These 11 T cell receptor beta chains were all obtained from the same sample, sequenced in a study of Ad26.COV2.S vaccination and SARS-CoV-2 variants. Treatment in this sample: some 20 received Ad26.COV2.S at low or high dose, single or two shots; several received placebo; per-sample allocation not given. All samples were drawn on day 63, counting from the first vaccine or placebo injection. This table comes from immunoSEQ multiplex PCR, and its TCRdb copy is limited to in-frame clones, with some not included. Seen here are around 350,000 clones, about 85% observed once, and the top ten hold 3% to 4%. Sequences were derived from peripheral blood, sampled in a trial of Ad26.COV2.S vaccine versus placebo. These TCRs come from a person between 18 and 65 years old who received the Ad26.COV2.S COVID-19 vaccine or a placebo.

The chain carries TRBV5-4 and TRBJ1-4; D gene unclear. Germline V gives CDR1 SGHNT, CDR2 YYREEE (reference sequence). CDR3 length: 14 residues. Trimming pared 1 base from V and 6 bases from J, leaving 10 bases between. CDR3 amino acids: CASSLSANDEKLFF. In DNA form, the CDR3 reads TGTGCCAGCAGCTTGAGCGCTAACGATGAAAAACTGTTTTTT.

J is TRBJ1-1 and V is TRBV18; possible D gene TRBD1, 5 bases. Trimming removed 3 bases from V and 1 base from J, with 15 bases in between. Per germline, CDR1 KGHSH and CDR2 LQKENI. The CDR3 length is 16 residues. The CDR3 sequence is CASSPQGLPENTEAFF. The CDR3 DNA follows: TGTGCCAGCTCACCCCAGGGCCTCCCAGAGAACACTGAAGCTTTCTTT.

This sequence joins TRBV5-8 and TRBJ2-7; no definite D call. Trimming took 1 base from V and 6 from J, leaving 11 bases between them. The CDR3 covers 13 residues. Germline V lookup: CDR1 SGHTS, CDR2 YDEGEE. The CDR3 loop reads CASSLTSKSEQYF. CDR3 bases: TGTGCCAGCAGCTTGACCTCCAAGTCCGAGCAGTACTTC.

The chain recombines TRBV28 with TRBJ1-1; 8 bases match TRBD1. The CDR3 has 16 residues. Trimming took 6 bases from V and 5 from J; bases not matched to a gene: 14. Germline assignment: CDR1 MDHEN and CDR2 SYDVKM. The DNA of the CDR3 is TGTGCCAGCAGGTCAGACAGGGGCGTAGGGGTAACTGAAGCTTTCTTT. Amino acid sequence: CASRSDRGVGVTEAFF.

The chain uses TRBV18 and TRBJ1-6, with D hard to call. V lost 4 bases to trimming and J lost 8 bases, with 18 bases between them. Germline CDR1 is KGHSH and CDR2 is LQKENI. There are 16 residues in the CDR3. For the CDR3, the DNA is TGTGCCAGCTCACGGGAAGCGGGGATACGGGATTCACCCCTCCACTTT. It translates to CASSREAGIRDSPLHF.

The sample holds many counts of this clone. The gene calls are TRBV10-3 and TRBJ2-1; 11 bases are shared with TRBD1. The ends lost 4 bases at V and 6 bases at J; junction bases unmatched: 5. CDR1 ENHRY and CDR2 SYGVKD come from the germline V gene. The CDR3 length is 15 residues. The CDR3 DNA reads as TGTGCCATCAGTGCAGGACAGGGGGCCGTCAATGAGCAGTTCTTC. It translates to CAISAGQGAVNEQFF.

This rearrangement joins TRBV10-1 to TRBJ2-5, with 7 bases identical to TRBD1. Trimming removed 0 bases from V and 5 bases from J; junction bases left unmatched: 3. Germline CDR1 WNHNN, CDR2 SYGVQD (reference sequence). CDR3 length: 14 residues. The CDR3 sequence: CASSESGRGETQYF. The CDR3, as DNA: TGCGCCAGCAGTGAGTCGGGCAGGGGGGAGACCCAGTACTTC.

The CDR3 protein is CASKVPGQYHYGYTF. CDR3 sequence (DNA): TGTGCCAGCAAAGTGCCGGGACAGTATCACTATGGCTACACCTTC. The V call is TRBV28, the J call TRBJ1-2; 7 bases line up with TRBD1. CDR3 length: 15 residues. With 7 bases clipped from V and 3 bases from J, the junction kept 11 bases outside the gene matches. Per the germline V gene, CDR1 is MDHEN and CDR2 is SYDVKM.

The chain couples TRBV3-1 (or the pseudogene TRBV3-2) to TRBJ1-6; the match to TRBD1 covers 10 bases. Germline trimming cut 4 bases from V and 10 bases from J; bases unmatched to any gene: 7. CDR3 length: 15 residues. Germline values: CDR1 LGHDT, CDR2 YNNKEL (reference sequence). DNA for the CDR3: TGTGCCAGCAGCCTGTCGGGACAGGGGTACTCACCCCTCCACTTT. It specifies CASSLSGQGYSPLHF.

CDR3 protein: CASSPTQGVGNTIYF. As DNA, the CDR3 is TGTGCCAGCAGCCCGACACAGGGGGTTGGAAACACCATATATTTT. The chain has TRBV28 and TRBJ1-3; 8 bases map to TRBD1. The V segment lost 6 bases and the J segment 3 bases; nucleotides outside the gene matches: 7. CDR1 and CDR2 from the germline V gene are MDHEN and SYDVKM. This CDR3 has 15 residues.

This clone was picked up many times. The V gene is TRBV24-1, the J gene TRBJ1-5, with a weak D call TRBD1 (5 bases). This CDR3 has 14 amino acids. Germline CDR1 KGHDR, CDR2 SFDVKD. Trimming took 4 bases from V and 5 from J, leaving 11 bases between them. The CDR3 DNA reads TGTGCCACCAGTGACCAGGACACCCATCAGCCCCAGCATTTT. Its translation: CATSDQDTHQPQHF.